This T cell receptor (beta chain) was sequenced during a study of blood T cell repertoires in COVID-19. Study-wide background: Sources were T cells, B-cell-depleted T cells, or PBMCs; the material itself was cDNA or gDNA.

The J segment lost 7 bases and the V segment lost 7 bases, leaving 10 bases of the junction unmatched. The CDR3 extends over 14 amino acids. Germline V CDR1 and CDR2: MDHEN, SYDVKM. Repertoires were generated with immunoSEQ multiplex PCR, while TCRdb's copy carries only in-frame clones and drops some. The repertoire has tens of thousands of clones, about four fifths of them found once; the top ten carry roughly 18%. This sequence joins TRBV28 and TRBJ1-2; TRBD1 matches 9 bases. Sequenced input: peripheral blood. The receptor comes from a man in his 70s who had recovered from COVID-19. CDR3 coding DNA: TGTGCCAGCAATCCCGGGACAGGGATAGCTGGCTACACCTTC. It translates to CASNPGTGIAGYTF.